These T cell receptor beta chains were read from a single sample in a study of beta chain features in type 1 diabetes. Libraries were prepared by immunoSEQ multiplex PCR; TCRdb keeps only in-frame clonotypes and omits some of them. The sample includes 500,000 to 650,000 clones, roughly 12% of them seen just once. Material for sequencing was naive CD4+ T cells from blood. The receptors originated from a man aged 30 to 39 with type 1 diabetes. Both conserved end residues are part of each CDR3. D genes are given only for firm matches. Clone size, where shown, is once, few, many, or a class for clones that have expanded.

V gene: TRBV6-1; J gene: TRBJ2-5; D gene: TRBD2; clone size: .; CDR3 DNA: TGTGCCAGCAGTGACGGGGGGACCGGGGAGACCCAGTACTTC; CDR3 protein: CASSDGGTGETQYF
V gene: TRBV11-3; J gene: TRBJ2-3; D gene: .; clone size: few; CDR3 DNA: TGTGCCAGCAGCTTAGCTTCAGAAAAACATAGCACAGATACGCAGTATTTT; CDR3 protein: CASSLASEKHSTDTQYF
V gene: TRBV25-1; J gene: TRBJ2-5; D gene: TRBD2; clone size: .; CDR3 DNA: TGTGCCAGCAGTCCCACTGGACTAGCGGGGGGAGAGACCCAGTACTTC; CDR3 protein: CASSPTGLAGGETQYF
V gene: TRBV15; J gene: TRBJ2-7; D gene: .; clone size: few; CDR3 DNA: TGTGCCACCAGCGGTACAGATCCCTACGAGCAGTACTTC; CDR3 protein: CATSGTDPYEQYF
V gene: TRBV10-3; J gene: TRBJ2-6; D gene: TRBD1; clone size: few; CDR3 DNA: TGTGCCCTCAGCTCCGACAGGGGAACAGCCCCTTTGCGCTCTGGGGCCAACGTCCTGACTTTC; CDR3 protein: CALSSDRGTAPLRSGANVLTF
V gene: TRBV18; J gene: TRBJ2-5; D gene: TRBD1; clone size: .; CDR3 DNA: TGTGCCAGCTCACTCCGGACAGGGGGCAATGGAGAGACCCAGTACTTC; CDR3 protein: CASSLRTGGNGETQYF
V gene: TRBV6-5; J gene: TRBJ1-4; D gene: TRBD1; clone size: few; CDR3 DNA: TGTGCCAGCAGTTCTACAGGGGCGGGAACTAATGAAAAACTGTTTTTT; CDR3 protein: CASSSTGAGTNEKLFF
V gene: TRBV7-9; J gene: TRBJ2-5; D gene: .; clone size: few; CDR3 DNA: TGTGCCAGCAGCTTGAGGGGGGAAGAGACCCAGTACTTC; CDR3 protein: CASSLRGEETQYF
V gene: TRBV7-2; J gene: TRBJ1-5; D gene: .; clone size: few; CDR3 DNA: TGTGCCAGCAGCCCAGCGTGGGGGAGCAATCAGCCCCAGCATTTT; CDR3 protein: CASSPAWGSNQPQHF
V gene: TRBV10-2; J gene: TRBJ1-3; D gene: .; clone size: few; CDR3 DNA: TGCGCCAGCAGTGAGTTCCCGGTCGCGACCATATATTTT; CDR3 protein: CASSEFPVATIYF
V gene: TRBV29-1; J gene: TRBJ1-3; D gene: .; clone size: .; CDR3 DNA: TGCAGCGCCGCGGACAGATCTGGAAACACCATATATTTT; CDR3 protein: CSAADRSGNTIYF
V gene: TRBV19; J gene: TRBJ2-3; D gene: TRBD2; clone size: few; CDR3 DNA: TGTGCCAGTAGTACGGGACTAGCGGGGTTTACAGATACGCAGTATTTT; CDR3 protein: CASSTGLAGFTDTQYF
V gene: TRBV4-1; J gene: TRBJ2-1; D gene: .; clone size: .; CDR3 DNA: TGCGCCAGCAGCCAAGCAGCCGCCGGGGGTGTCTACAATGAGCAGTTCTTC; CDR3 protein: CASSQAAAGGVYNEQFF
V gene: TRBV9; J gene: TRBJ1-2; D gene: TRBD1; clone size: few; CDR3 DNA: TGTGCCAGCAGCGTCTCGACAGGGGAGGTAGCCTTC; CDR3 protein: CASSVSTGEVAF
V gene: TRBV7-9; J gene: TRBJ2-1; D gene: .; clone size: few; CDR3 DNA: TGTGCCCCCGGGACCGCCCCGATCTTC; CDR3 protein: CAPGTAPIF
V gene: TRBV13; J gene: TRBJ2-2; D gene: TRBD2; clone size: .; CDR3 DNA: TGTGCCAGCAGCCTACAGGGACTAGCGGAGAAGGGAACCGGGGAGCTGTTTTTT; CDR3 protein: CASSLQGLAEKGTGELFF
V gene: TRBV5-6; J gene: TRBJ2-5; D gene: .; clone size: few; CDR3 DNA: TGTGCCAGCAGCAAACGGGGAGAGACCCAGTACTTC; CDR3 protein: CASSKRGETQYF
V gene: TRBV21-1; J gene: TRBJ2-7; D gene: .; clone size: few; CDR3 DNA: TGTGCCAGCAGCAGACGAGACAGACACTCATACGAGCAGTACTTC; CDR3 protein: CASSRRDRHSYEQYF
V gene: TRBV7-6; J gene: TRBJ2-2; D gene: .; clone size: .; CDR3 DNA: TGTGCCAGCAGCTTAGCCCGGCAGGGGAGCACCGGGGAGCTGTTTTTT; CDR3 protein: CASSLARQGSTGELFF
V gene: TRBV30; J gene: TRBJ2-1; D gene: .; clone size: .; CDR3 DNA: TGTGCCTGGAGGGGACTTGTTAGTTCCAATGAGCAGTTCTTC; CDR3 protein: CAWRGLVSSNEQFF
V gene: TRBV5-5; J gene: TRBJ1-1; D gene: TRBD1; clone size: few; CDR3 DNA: TGTGCCAGCAGTCTTACAGGGGCGGGAGCTTTCTTT; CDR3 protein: CASSLTGAGAFF
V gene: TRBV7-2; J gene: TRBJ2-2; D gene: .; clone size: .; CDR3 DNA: TGTGCCAGCAGCTCCAGGTTCGGGCTGAACACCGGGGAGCTGTTTTTT; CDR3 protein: CASSSRFGLNTGELFF
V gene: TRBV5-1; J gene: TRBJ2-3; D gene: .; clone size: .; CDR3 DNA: TGCGCCAGCAGCTTGGACTCTGCCACAGATACGCAGTATTTT; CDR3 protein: CASSLDSATDTQYF
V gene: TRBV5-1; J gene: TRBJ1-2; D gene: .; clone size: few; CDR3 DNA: TGCGCCAGCAGCTTGGTCCCCGGTGGGAACTATGGCTACACCTTC; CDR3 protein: CASSLVPGGNYGYTF
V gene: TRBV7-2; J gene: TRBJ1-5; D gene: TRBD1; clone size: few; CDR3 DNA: TGTGCCAGCAGCTTTTCCGGGACAGGCGATCAGCCCCAGCATTTT; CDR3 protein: CASSFSGTGDQPQHF
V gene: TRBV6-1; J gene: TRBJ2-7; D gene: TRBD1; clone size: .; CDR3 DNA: TGTGCCAGTTTCCTGGGACAGAGCGGAGACTACGAGCAGTACTTC; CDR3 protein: CASFLGQSGDYEQYF
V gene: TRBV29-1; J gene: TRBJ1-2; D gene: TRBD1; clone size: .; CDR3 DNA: TGCAGCGTTGGTCCCGGGATGTGGACAGGGCGCTCGGGTGGCTACACCTTC; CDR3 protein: CSVGPGMWTGRSGGYTF
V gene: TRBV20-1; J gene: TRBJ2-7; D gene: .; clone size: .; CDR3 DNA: TGCAGTGCTACCATAAACTACGAGCAGTACTTC; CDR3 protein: CSATINYEQYF
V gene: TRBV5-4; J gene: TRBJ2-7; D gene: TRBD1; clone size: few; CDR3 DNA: TGTGCCAGCAGCGGACAGGGGAGCTCCTACGAGCAGTACTTC; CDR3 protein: CASSGQGSSYEQYF
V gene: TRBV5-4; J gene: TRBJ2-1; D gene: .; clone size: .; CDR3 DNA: TGTGCCAGCAGCTTCGGAGGCAGCACCTACAATGAGCAGTTCTTC; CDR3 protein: CASSFGGSTYNEQFF
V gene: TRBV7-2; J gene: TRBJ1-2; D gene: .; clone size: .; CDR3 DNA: TGTGCCAGCAGCTTAGGACGGATCTATGGCTACACCTTC; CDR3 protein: CASSLGRIYGYTF
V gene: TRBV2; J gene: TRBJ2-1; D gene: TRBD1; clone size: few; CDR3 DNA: TGTGCCAGCAGTAGACAGGGAACAGGGTACAATGAGCAGTTCTTC; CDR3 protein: CASSRQGTGYNEQFF
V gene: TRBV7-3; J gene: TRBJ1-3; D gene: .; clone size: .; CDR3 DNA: TGTGCCAGCAGCTTCATGTCGTGGGGGGCAGGAAACACCATATATTTT; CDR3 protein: CASSFMSWGAGNTIYF
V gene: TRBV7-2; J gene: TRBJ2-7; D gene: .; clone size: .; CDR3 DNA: TGTGCCAGCAGCTTAGGATCGGGACTTTCGGAGCAGTACTTC; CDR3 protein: CASSLGSGLSEQYF
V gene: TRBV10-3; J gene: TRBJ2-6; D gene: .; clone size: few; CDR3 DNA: TGTGCCATCAGGGGGCTTGGACAGTCTGGGGCCAACGTCCTGACTTTC; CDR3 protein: CAIRGLGQSGANVLTF
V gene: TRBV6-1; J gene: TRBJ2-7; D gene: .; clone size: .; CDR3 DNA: TGTGCCTCTACTACCGACTTCTCCCTCTACGAGCAGTACTTC; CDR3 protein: CASTTDFSLYEQYF
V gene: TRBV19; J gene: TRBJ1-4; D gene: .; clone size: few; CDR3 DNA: TGTGCCAGCCACCCCGGGGGTAGGCAAGATGAAAAACTGTTTTTT; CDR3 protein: CASHPGGRQDEKLFF
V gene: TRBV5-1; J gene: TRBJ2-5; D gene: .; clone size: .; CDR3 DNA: TGCGCCAGCAGCTTGTTAGCGGAGGAGACCCAGTACTTC; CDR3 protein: CASSLLAEETQYF
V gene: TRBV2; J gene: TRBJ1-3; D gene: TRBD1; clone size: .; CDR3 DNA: TGTGCCAGCAGTGAAGCCCCACCGGACAGGGCTGGAAACACCATATATTTT; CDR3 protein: CASSEAPPDRAGNTIYF
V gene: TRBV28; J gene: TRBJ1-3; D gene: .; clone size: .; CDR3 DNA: TGTGCCACCACAAGTGGCTCTTGGGACACCATATATTTT; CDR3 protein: CATTSGSWDTIYF
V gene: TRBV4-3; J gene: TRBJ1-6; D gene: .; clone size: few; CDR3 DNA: TGCGCCAGCAGCCAAGATCTTCAACTAACCTATAATTCACCCCTCCACTTT; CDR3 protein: CASSQDLQLTYNSPLHF
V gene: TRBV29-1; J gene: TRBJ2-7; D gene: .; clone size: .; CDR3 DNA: TGCAGCGTGAGTGTCGGGCCCCAAGTCGAGCAGTACTTC; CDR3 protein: CSVSVGPQVEQYF
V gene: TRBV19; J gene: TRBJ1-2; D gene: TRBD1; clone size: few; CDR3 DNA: TGTGCCAGTTGGGACAGCCTAACCTCCTATGGCTACACCTTC; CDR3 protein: CASWDSLTSYGYTF